Shown below are 20 T cell receptor beta chains from a single sample sequenced in a study of blood T cell repertoires in COVID-19. The assay was immunoSEQ multiplex PCR, and TCRdb's table has in-frame clones only and misses some. The sample lists around 320,000 clones; about 90% were seen once. The sequencing input was PBMCs or T cells enriched from blood (not recorded which). Source of these receptors: a woman between 45 and 60 years old who had been exposed to COVID-19.

The rearrangement links TRBV5-1 to TRBJ1-6, with D tentatively TRBD1 (6 bases). The ends were cut back, 4 bases at V and 5 bases at J, with 13 bases in the middle. This CDR3 is 15 amino acids long. Germline CDR1 reads SGHRS; CDR2 reads YFSETQ. The CDR3 is CASSPWTDDNSPLHF. In DNA form, the CDR3 reads TGCGCCAGCAGCCCCTGGACAGATGATAATTCACCCCTCCACTTT.

The rearrangement uses TRBV7-2 and TRBJ1-2; the D gene is possibly TRBD1 (6 bases). Germline CDR1 and CDR2: SGHTA and FQGNSA. The CDR3 is made up of 15 amino acids. With 5 bases removed from V and 4 bases from J, the gap between germline ends came to 17 bases. CDR3: CASSPLDRFLYGYTF. The CDR3 DNA reads as TGTGCCAGCAGCCCTCTGGACAGATTCCTCTATGGCTACACCTTC.

This sequence joins TRBV30 and TRBJ1-5, with 8 positions matching TRBD1. CDR1 is GTSNPN and CDR2 is SVGIG in the germline V gene (reference sequence). Trimming took 3 bases from V and 7 from J; bases not matched to a gene: 8. The CDR3 has 14 residues. The CDR3 region is CAWSLGQGGQPQHF. As DNA, the CDR3 is TGTGCCTGGAGCCTCGGACAGGGCGGCCAGCCCCAGCATTTT.

The chain carries TRBV3-1 (or the pseudogene TRBV3-2) and TRBJ2-5; D is unclear. The CDR3 contains 14 residues. With 3 bases removed from V and 7 bases from J, the gap between germline ends came to 15 bases. CDR1 LGHDT and CDR2 YNNKEL come from the germline V gene (reference sequence). The CDR3 sequence: CASSQPGWASTQYF. In nucleotides, the CDR3 is TGTGCCAGCAGCCAGCCCGGATGGGCCTCGACCCAGTACTTC.

The genes are TRBV14 and TRBJ1-4, with D perhaps TRBD1 (5 bases). Germline values: CDR1 SGHDN, CDR2 FVKESK. V was shortened by 5 bases and J by 0 bases, with 7 bases between the two germline ends. The CDR3 is 14 amino acids. CDR3 sequence (DNA): TGTGCCAGCAGCAGACAGACAACTAATGAAAAACTGTTTTTT. Translated, it gives CASSRQTTNEKLFF.

V and J are TRBV20-1 and TRBJ1-1; D remains unclear. The V gene's germline CDR1 is DFQATT and CDR2 SNEGSKA (reference sequence). Trimming left V 7 bases short and J 0 bases short, with 6 bases between. The CDR3 sequence is 11 residues long. CDR3 protein: CSERLNTEAFF. The CDR3 region has the DNA TGCAGTGAACGGTTGAACACTGAAGCTTTCTTT.

The rearrangement joins TRBV6-1 to TRBJ1-2, with 7 nucleotides matching TRBD1. Germline CDR1 reads MNHNS; CDR2 reads SASEGT. This CDR3 spans 15 amino acids. V was pared by 3 bases and J by 5 bases, with 9 bases of the junction left unmatched. The CDR3 nucleotides are TGTGCCAGCAGTGATGGGGACAGCATCCTTTATGGCTACACCTTC. Protein: CASSDGDSILYGYTF.

The V gene is TRBV21-1, the J gene TRBJ2-1; the D call of TRBD2 is as the table states it, not checked on the DNA. TRBV21-1 is classified as a pseudogene. CDR3 length: 14 residues. The CDR3 region is CASRSRDLYNEQFF. CDR3 nucleotide sequence: TGTGCCAGCAGGTCCCGGGACTTATACAATGAGCAGTTCTTC.

This clone has only a few counts. The chain is built from TRBV28 and TRBJ1-6, with D possibly TRBD1 on 5 matching bases. This CDR3 region has 15 residues. V lost 7 bases, J lost 0 bases, and 10 bases lay in between. In germline, CDR1 is MDHEN, CDR2 SYDVKM. The CDR3 reads CASNGGGSYNSPLHF. CDR3 bases: TGTGCCAGCAATGGGGGGGGCTCCTATAATTCACCCCTCCACTTT. Full variable domain (remainder filled in from reference TRBV28 and TRBJ1-6): DVKVTQSSRYLVKRTGEKVFLECVQDMDHENMFWYRQDPGLGLRLIYFSYDVKMKEKGDIPEGYSVSREKKERFSLILESASTNQTSMYLCASNGGGSYNSPLHFGNGTRLTVT.

The gene calls are TRBV11-2 and TRBJ1-2, with a weak D call TRBD1 (6 bases). CDR3 length equals 14 residues. V was cut by 4 bases and J by 0 bases, with 9 bases left in between. From germline, CDR1 is SGHAT and CDR2 FQNNGV. The CDR3 is CASSSDRANYGYTF. CDR3 bases: TGTGCCAGCAGCTCGGACAGAGCTAACTATGGCTACACCTTC.

The V gene is TRBV7-8, the J gene TRBJ2-5; D might be TRBD2 (5 bases). The CDR3 has 17 amino acids. Germline CDR1 reads SGHVS; CDR2 reads FQNEAQ. Trimming left V 5 bases short and J 2 bases short, with 21 bases between. CDR3 nucleotide sequence: TGTGCCAGCAGCCCCAAGGGAGTAGACCGACGACAAGAGACCCAGTACTTC. Its translation is CASSPKGVDRRQETQYF.

The J gene is TRBJ2-3, the V gene TRBV6-5; a weak D match, TRBD2 (6 bases). V was cut by 8 bases and J by 8 bases, with 11 bases left in between. The germline CDR1 and CDR2 sequences are MNHEY and SVGAGI. This CDR3 has 11 amino acids. CDR3 amino acids: CASGGSVTQYF. CDR3 in DNA: TGTGCCAGCGGGGGGAGTGTTACGCAGTATTTT.

This rearrangement joins TRBV5-1 to TRBJ2-1, with 9 nucleotides matching TRBD2. CDR1 SGHRS and CDR2 YFSETQ come from the germline V gene. Germline trimming cut 4 bases from V and 0 bases from J; bases unmatched to any gene: 5. This CDR3 comprises 16 residues. The CDR3 nucleotides are TGCGCCAGCAGCACGCCTAGCGGGACCTCCTACAATGAGCAGTTCTTC. This sequence encodes CASSTPSGTSYNEQFF.

The chain couples TRBV6-5 to TRBJ2-2; possible D gene TRBD1, 5 bases. This CDR3 has 16 amino acids. V was shortened by 4 bases and J by 0 bases, with 12 bases between the two germline ends. Germline CDR1 is MNHEY and CDR2 is SVGAGI. As DNA, the CDR3 is TGTGCCAGCAGTTCTGCAGGGTTGCCGAACACCGGGGAGCTGTTTTTT. This sequence encodes CASSSAGLPNTGELFF.

The CDR3 DNA is TGTGCCAGCAGTAGAGGCAGTACTGCAACTAATGAAAAACTGTTTTTT. It translates to CASSRGSTATNEKLFF. The chain couples TRBV28 to TRBJ1-4; the D is unclear. The CDR3 runs 16 residues. Per the germline V gene, CDR1 is MDHEN and CDR2 is SYDVKM. V lost 5 bases to trimming and J lost 0 bases, with 13 bases between them.

This clone was seen a single time. The chain couples TRBV5-4 to TRBJ2-2; TRBD2 matches at 15 bases. The CDR3 totals 16 residues. Germline CDR1 is SGHNT and CDR2 is YYREEE (reference sequence). The V gene end was trimmed by 4 bases and the J gene end by 8 bases; junction bases not matched to a gene: 6. The chain's CDR3 is CASSEGTSGGSGELFF. In DNA, the CDR3 is TGTGCCAGCAGCGAAGGGACTAGCGGGGGGAGTGGGGAGCTGTTTTTT.

This clone showed up just once. V is TRBV6-5 and J is TRBJ2-7; D is undetermined. Germline V gene data show CDR1 as MNHEY and CDR2 as SVGAGI. The CDR3 covers 13 residues. Trimming shortened V by 6 bases and J by 5 bases, and 14 bases separated the two germline ends. CDR3 coding DNA: TGTGCCAGCAGGAGTATAGCTTCCCACGAGCAGTACTTC. Translation: CASRSIASHEQYF.

The chain recombines TRBV12-3 or TRBV12-4 with TRBJ1-5; the match to TRBD1 covers 9 bases. V was pared by 8 bases and J by 7 bases, with 6 bases of the junction left unmatched. The CDR3 covers 13 residues. CDR3 DNA: TGTGCCAGCGGGGACAGGGCGGGGCAGCCCCAGCATTTT. Its protein product is CASGDRAGQPQHF.

The chain couples TRBV12-3 or TRBV12-4 to TRBJ1-2; 8 bases map to TRBD1. The CDR3 has 13 amino acids. The V segment lost 6 bases and the J segment 4 bases; nucleotides outside the gene matches: 4. CDR3 bases: TGTGCCAGCAGACCAGGGACAGGCTATGGCTACACCTTC. Residues: CASRPGTGYGYTF.

V gene TRBV5-1 combines with J gene TRBJ1-1; TRBD1 agrees at 9 bases. CDR3 length: 16 amino acids. CDR1 SGHRS and CDR2 YFSETQ come from the germline V gene. Trimming at V came to 3 bases and at J to 1 base, leaving 7 bases not matched to a gene. CDR3 in DNA: TGCGCCAGCAGCTCTCTACAGGGGGCCGGGAACACTGAAGCTTTCTTT. Its translation is CASSSLQGAGNTEAFF.